The rows below give T cell receptor beta chains drawn from one sample of a study of blood T cell repertoires in COVID-19. Some clones are missing from TCRdb's copy, which holds only in-frame ones; the method was immunoSEQ multiplex PCR. The sample includes fewer than 700,000 clones, about 89% of them seen just once. The specimen sequenced was peripheral blood. The receptor set was obtained from a woman between 50 and 59 years old with COVID-19, enrolled during active disease. CDR3s include the opening cysteine and the closing phenylalanine or tryptophan. The order of the fields is D gene, V gene, J gene, CDR3 protein, CDR3 DNA. D genes are given only for firm matches.

NA	TRBV10-3	TRBJ2-1	CATQEESLRNEQFF	TGTGCCACCCAGGAGGAGTCTTTGCGGAATGAGCAGTTCTTC
TRBD1	TRBV18	TRBJ1-6	CASSLHRTGDSPLHF	TGTGCCAGCTCACTTCACCGGACAGGGGATTCACCCCTCCACTTT
NA	TRBV6-5	TRBJ1-4	CASSPLTEVNEKLFF	TGTGCCAGCAGTCCCCTGACAGAAGTTAATGAAAAACTGTTTTTT
NA	TRBV19	TRBJ1-4	CASSPLATNEKLFF	TGTGCCAGTAGTCCATTAGCAACTAATGAAAAACTGTTTTTT
NA	TRBV28	TRBJ1-5	CASSSLPGEPQHF	TGTGCCAGCAGTTCTCTCCCAGGGGAGCCCCAGCATTTT
NA	TRBV10-3	TRBJ2-3	CAISESDGPRGTQYF	TGTGCCATCAGTGAATCGGACGGCCCTAGGGGGACGCAGTATTTT
NA	TRBV5-6	TRBJ1-3	CASSLEQGVRNTIYF	TGTGCCAGCAGCTTGGAACAGGGTGTCCGAAACACCATATATTTT
NA	TRBV7-8	TRBJ1-3	CASSLNRDIISGNTIYF	TGTGCCAGCAGCCTCAACCGGGACATTATCTCTGGAAACACCATATATTTT
NA	TRBV29-1	TRBJ1-2	CSVGLLEYGYTF	TGCAGCGTTGGCTTGCTAGAGTATGGCTACACCTTC
NA	TRBV18	TRBJ2-1	CASSPKADEQFF	TGTGCCAGCTCACCCAAGGCGGATGAGCAGTTCTTC
TRBD1	TRBV24-1	TRBJ2-1	CATSDRDRDPYNEQFF	TGTGCCACCAGTGATCGGGACAGGGACCCCTACAATGAGCAGTTCTTC